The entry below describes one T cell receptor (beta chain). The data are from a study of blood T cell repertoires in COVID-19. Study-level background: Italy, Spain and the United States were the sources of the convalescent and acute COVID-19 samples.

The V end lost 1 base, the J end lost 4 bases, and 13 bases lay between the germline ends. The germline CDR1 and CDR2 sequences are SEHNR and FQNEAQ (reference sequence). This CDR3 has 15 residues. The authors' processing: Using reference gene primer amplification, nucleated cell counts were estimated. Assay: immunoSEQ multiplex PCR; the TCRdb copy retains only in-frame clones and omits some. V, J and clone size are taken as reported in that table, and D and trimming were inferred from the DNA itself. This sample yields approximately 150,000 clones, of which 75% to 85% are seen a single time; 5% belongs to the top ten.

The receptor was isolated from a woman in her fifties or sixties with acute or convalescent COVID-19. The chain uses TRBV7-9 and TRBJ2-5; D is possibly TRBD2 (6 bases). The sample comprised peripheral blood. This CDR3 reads CASSLVVGGPETQYF. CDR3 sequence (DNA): TGTGCCAGCAGCTTAGTGGTAGGAGGGCCAGAGACCCAGTACTTC.